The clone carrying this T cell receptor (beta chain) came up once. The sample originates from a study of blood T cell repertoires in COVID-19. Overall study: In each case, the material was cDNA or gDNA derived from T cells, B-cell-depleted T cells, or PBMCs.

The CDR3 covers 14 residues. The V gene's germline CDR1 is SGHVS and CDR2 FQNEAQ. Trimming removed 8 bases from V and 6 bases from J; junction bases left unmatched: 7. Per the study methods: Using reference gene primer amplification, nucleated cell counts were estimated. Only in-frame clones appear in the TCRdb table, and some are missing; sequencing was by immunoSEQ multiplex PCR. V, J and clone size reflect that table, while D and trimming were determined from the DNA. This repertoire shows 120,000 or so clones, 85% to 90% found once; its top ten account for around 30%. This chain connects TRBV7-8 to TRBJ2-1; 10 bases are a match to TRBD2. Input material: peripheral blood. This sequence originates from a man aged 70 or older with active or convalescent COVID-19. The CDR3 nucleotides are TGTGCCAGCGGGCGGGCTAGCGGGAGCAATGAGCAGTTCTTC. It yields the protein CASGRASGSNEQFF. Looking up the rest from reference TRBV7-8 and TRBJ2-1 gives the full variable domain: GAGVSQSPRYKVAKRGQDVALRCDPISGHVSLFWYQQALGQGPEFLTYFQNEAQLDKSGLPSDRFFAERPEGSVSTLKIQRTQQEDSAVYLCASGRASGSNEQFFGPGTRLTVL.